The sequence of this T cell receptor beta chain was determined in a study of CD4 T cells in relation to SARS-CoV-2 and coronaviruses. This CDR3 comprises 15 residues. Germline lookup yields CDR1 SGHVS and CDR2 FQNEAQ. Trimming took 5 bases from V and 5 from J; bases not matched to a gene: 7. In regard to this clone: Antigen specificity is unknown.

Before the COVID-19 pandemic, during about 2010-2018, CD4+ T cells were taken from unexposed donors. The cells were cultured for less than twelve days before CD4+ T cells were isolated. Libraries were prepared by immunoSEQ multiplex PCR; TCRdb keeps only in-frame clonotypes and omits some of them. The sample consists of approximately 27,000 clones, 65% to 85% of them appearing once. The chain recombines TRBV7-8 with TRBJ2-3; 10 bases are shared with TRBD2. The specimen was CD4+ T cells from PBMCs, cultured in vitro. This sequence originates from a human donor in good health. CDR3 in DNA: TGTGCCAGCAGCGAATTAGCGGGAGGTGTAGATACGCAGTATTTT. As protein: CASSELAGGVDTQYF.